This T cell receptor beta chain is drawn from a study of blood T cell repertoires in COVID-19. Study-level background: Nucleic acid was either cDNA or gDNA, and it came from T cells, B-cell-depleted T cells, or PBMCs.

During active infection, Seattle patients enrolled and were then monitored through disease. Sequenced by immunoSEQ multiplex PCR; TCRdb stores in-frame clones only, minus some. The table includes tens of thousands of clones, approximately 81% detected once. Sequencing was performed on peripheral blood. The sequence derives from a man between 60 and 75 years old with COVID-19, enrolled during active disease.

The CDR3 loop is CASSLQGAGTEAFF. CDR3 DNA sequence: TGCGCCAGCAGCTTACAGGGGGCAGGCACTGAAGCTTTCTTT. This chain joins TRBV5-1 and TRBJ1-1, with 9 bases lining up with TRBD1. The V segment lost 2 bases and the J segment 4 bases; nucleotides outside the gene matches: 3. This CDR3 contains 14 residues. Per the germline V gene, CDR1 is SGHRS and CDR2 is YFSETQ. Supplemented by reference TRBV5-1 and TRBJ1-1, the full variable domain reads KAGVTQTPRYLIKTRGQQVTLSCSPISGHRSVSWYQQTPGQGLQFLFEYFSETQRNKGNFPGRFSGRQFSNSRSEMNVSTLELGDSALYLCASSLQGAGTEAFFGQGTRLTVV.